The 23 T cell receptor beta chains below all came from one sample that was sequenced in a study of T cells in Graves' hyperthyroidism and ophthalmopathy (dated by TCRdb to about 2019). The library was produced with multiplex PCR. The instrument given in TCRdb is Illumina HiSeq 2000. TCR beta CDR3 regions were amplified from RNA transcripts. The first round of RT-PCR for the TCR CDR3 was performed with the HTBI primer set and the Qiagen OneStep RT-PCR kit. TCRdb's own reprocessing of the public reads used fastp at Q25 and MiXCR and kept productive beta chains. When rows share a CDR3 protein, they turn into one entry using the most common DNA and genes. Present in this sample are 300,000 or so distinct CDR3 sequences, 16% of which were seen just once. The ten largest clones capture approximately 35% of the sample. Sequencing used blood. These receptors all stem from a man in his thirties or forties with Graves' hyperthyroidism.

This rearrangement joins TRBV6-1 to TRBJ1-5, with 7 bases fitting TRBD1. The junction had 8 bases not matched to a gene; V was cut back by 5 bases and J by 4 bases. Germline lookup yields CDR1 MNHNS and CDR2 SASEGT. This CDR3 spans 15 amino acids. This CDR3 is CASSMTGRINQPQHF. The CDR3 region has the DNA TGTGCCAGCAGTATGACAGGGAGAATTAATCAGCCCCAGCATTTT.

This clonotype was detected only a few times. V usage is TRBV4-1 and J usage is TRBJ2-7; D possibly corresponds to TRBD2 (6 bases). V lost 0 bases and J 2 bases, leaving 11 bases between the germline ends. Germline assignment: CDR1 MGHRA and CDR2 YSYEKL. The CDR3 is made up of 15 amino acids. This CDR3 is CASSQDISGAYEQYF. CDR3 in DNA: TGCGCCAGCAGCCAAGATATTAGCGGAGCCTACGAGCAGTACTTC.

The chain uses TRBV10-1 and TRBJ2-7; the match to TRBD1 covers 7 bases. This CDR3 is built from 15 residues. V was clipped by 5 bases and J by 2 bases; unmatched bases: 9. The germline CDR1 and CDR2 sequences are WNHNN and SYGVQD (reference sequence). The CDR3 DNA sequence: TGCGCCAGCAGTATGAACAGGGGCCTGACCTACGAGCAGTACTTC. It translates to CASSMNRGLTYEQYF.

The rearrangement joins TRBV29-1 to TRBJ2-7; 7 bases are a match to TRBD1. The assigned J gene may be wrong: the sequence end matches TRBJ2-1 better. Germline assignment: CDR1 SQVTM and CDR2 ANQGSEA. CDR3 length: 11 residues. The CDR3 here is CSGGQSYEQFF. The CDR3, as DNA: TGCAGCGGGGGACAGAGCTACGAGCAGTTCTTC.

This clonotype was seen many times. The rearrangement joins TRBV11-2 to TRBJ2-4, with 8 bases matching TRBD1. Per germline, CDR1 SGHAT and CDR2 FQNNGV. The CDR3 is 14 amino acids. V lost 5 bases to trimming and J lost 7 bases; unmatched junction nucleotides: 7. The CDR3 DNA sequence: TGTGCCAGCAGCGTGGACAGGGTCCTTAACATTCAGTACTTC. This codes for CASSVDRVLNIQYF. Full variable domain (missing parts from reference TRBV11-2 and TRBJ2-4): EAGVAQSPRYKIIEKRQSVAFWCNPISGHATLYWYQQILGQGPKLLIQFQNNGVVDDSQLPKDRFSAERLKGVDSTLKIQPAKLEDSAVYLCASSVDRVLNIQYFGAGTRLSVL.

The count of this clonotype is one. A much larger clone is a single base away; this may be a read error. V is TRBV28 and J is TRBJ1-1; possible D gene TRBD1, 6 bases. V was cut by 4 bases and J by 6 bases, with 24 bases left in between. CDR1 and CDR2 from the germline V gene are MDHEN and SYDVKM. This CDR3 spans 17 amino acids. For the CDR3, the DNA is TGTGCCAGCAGTTCCCCCGTAACCCCTACAGGGAGGGCTGAAGCTTTCTTT. Protein: CASSSPVTPTGRAEAFF.

The chain carries TRBV20-1 and TRBJ2-3, with D possibly TRBD2 on 6 matching bases. The V end was cut by 2 bases, the J end by 0 bases, with 24 bases between. The CDR3 runs to 19 residues. Looked up from germline, CDR1 is DFQATT and CDR2 is SNEGSKA (reference sequence). This CDR3 is CSARPYRGGVVFSTDTQYF. The CDR3 nucleotides read TGCAGTGCTAGACCCTATAGGGGCGGGGTTGTCTTTAGCACAGATACGCAGTATTTT.

The V gene is TRBV2, the J gene TRBJ1-5, with 8 bases matching TRBD1. The CDR3 has 14 amino acids. With V trimmed by 6 bases and J by 3 bases, 4 bases remained unmatched. Germline V gene lookup returns CDR1 SNHLY and CDR2 FYNNEI. In DNA form, the CDR3 reads TGTGCCAGCAGAGGACAGGGACTCAATCAGCCCCAGCATTTT. Its translation is CASRGQGLNQPQHF.

This clonotype was recorded at least ten times. This chain uses TRBV20-1 with TRBJ1-5; unclear D gene. This CDR3 spans 14 amino acids. Germline loops: CDR1 DFQATT, CDR2 SNEGSKA (reference sequence). V was cut by 0 bases and J by 9 bases, with 15 bases left in between. CDR3 nucleotides: TGCAGTGCTAGAGATCTCAAGGAAGAGCGGCCCCAGCATTTT. Protein: CSARDLKEERPQHF.

A few counts support this clonotype. The CDR3 region is CATLRGGINTEAFF. CDR3 nucleotide sequence: TGTGCCACCCTGCGTGGTGGGATAAACACTGAAGCTTTCTTT. The genes are TRBV10-3 and TRBJ1-1; no clear D. Germline V gene data show CDR1 as ENHRY and CDR2 as SYGVKD. V was clipped by 10 bases and J by 2 bases, with 17 bases between them. This CDR3 spans 14 amino acids.

The chain recombines TRBV20-1 with TRBJ2-1; unclear D gene. Looked up from germline, CDR1 is DFQATT and CDR2 is SNEGSKA (reference sequence). This CDR3 is 11 amino acids long. The ends were cut back, 4 bases at V and 7 bases at J, with 8 bases in the middle. CDR3 nucleotide sequence: TGCAGTGCTACCCCCCGGAATGAGCAGTTCTTC. Translating it yields CSATPRNEQFF.

The chain links TRBV19 to TRBJ2-4, with 10 bases matching TRBD1. With V trimmed by 4 bases and J by 1 base, 7 bases remained unmatched. The CDR3 covers 17 residues. CDR1 is LNHDA and CDR2 is SQIVND in the germline V gene (reference sequence). The CDR3 sequence: CASSTGQGIVAKNIQYF. The CDR3 bases are TGTGCCAGTAGTACGGGACAGGGGATCGTCGCCAAAAACATTCAGTACTTC.

The chain combines TRBV20-1 with TRBJ2-2; 7 nucleotides agree with TRBD1. This CDR3 has 16 residues. Unmatched junction bases numbered 7, after V lost 2 bases and J lost 1 base. The germline V gene encodes CDR1 DFQATT and CDR2 SNEGSKA (reference sequence). CDR3 sequence (DNA): TGCAGTGCTAGATTAGCACAGGGGAAGAACACCGGGGAGCTGTTTTTT. This codes for CSARLAQGKNTGELFF.

This clonotype was observed many times. The chain carries TRBV10-3 and TRBJ2-1; D possibly corresponds to TRBD1 (6 bases). V was cut by 5 bases and J by 13 bases, with 12 bases left in between. CDR3 length: 11 residues. CDR1 ENHRY and CDR2 SYGVKD come from the germline V gene. CDR3: CAISTGSSQFF. In nucleotides, the CDR3 is TGTGCCATCAGTACAGGGTCATCTCAGTTCTTC.

This clonotype was seen more than once but under ten times. J is TRBJ2-7 and V is TRBV20-1; D not certain. In germline, CDR1 is DFQATT, CDR2 SNEGSKA (reference sequence). Between the trimmed V and J ends, which lost 5 bases and 5 bases, there was a span of 22 bases. This CDR3 spans 15 amino acids. CDR3 loop: CSADLMRGLRNEQYF. The CDR3, as DNA: TGCAGTGCTGATTTAATGAGAGGTTTACGCAACGAGCAGTACTTC.

The chain combines TRBV12-3 or TRBV12-4 with TRBJ2-7, with D perhaps given as TRBD1 or TRBD2 (5 bases each). The CDR3 consists of 14 residues. Trimming took 5 bases from V and 2 from J, leaving 13 bases between them. The CDR3 is CASSPSGTPYEQYF. CDR3 coding DNA: TGTGCCAGCAGTCCCTCCGGGACCCCCTACGAGCAGTACTTC.

The chain uses TRBV6-5 and TRBJ2-5; D perhaps matches TRBD1 (5 bases). This CDR3 contains 14 residues. Trimming left V 0 bases short and J 5 bases short, with 10 bases between. Germline CDR1 and CDR2: MNHEY and SVGAGI. The CDR3: CASSYSGQGETQYF. The CDR3 DNA follows: TGTGCCAGCAGTTACTCGGGGCAGGGTGAGACCCAGTACTTC.

This clonotype was picked up a small number of times. The rearrangement links TRBV5-1 to TRBJ2-2, with TRBD2 matching 8 bases. In germline, CDR1 is SGHRS, CDR2 YFSETQ. This CDR3 spans 14 amino acids. V lost 0 bases, J lost 6 bases, and 1 base stayed unmatched. The CDR3 loop is CASSLGLASGELFF. The CDR3 nucleotides read TGCGCCAGCAGCTTGGGACTAGCGTCCGGGGAGCTGTTTTTT.

This clonotype was seen repeatedly, ten times or more. This chain joins TRBV12-5 and TRBJ2-1; D is perhaps TRBD2 (6 bases). The V end lost 3 bases, the J end lost 8 bases, and 20 bases lay between the germline ends. This CDR3 is built from 16 residues. Germline V gives CDR1 LGHNT, CDR2 FRNRAP. CDR3 in DNA: TGTGCTAGTGGTTTCCGGGGGTCTAGAGGTCGGGATGAGCAGTTCTTC. This sequence encodes CASGFRGSRGRDEQFF. Drawing the rest from reference TRBV12-5 and TRBJ2-1, the complete variable domain is DARVTQTPRHKVTEMGQEVTMRCQPILGHNTVFWYRQTMMQGLELLAYFRNRAPLDDSGMPKDRFSAEMPDATLATLKIQPSEPRDSAVYFCASGFRGSRGRDEQFFGPGTRLTVL.

In this sample, this clonotype turned up many times. This sequence joins TRBV20-1 and TRBJ2-7; possibly TRBD2 for D (6 bases). In germline, CDR1 is DFQATT, CDR2 SNEGSKA (reference sequence). The V end lost 1 base, the J end lost 3 bases, and 10 bases lay between the germline ends. CDR3 length: 13 amino acids. CDR3 coding DNA: TGCAGTGCTAGAGGCCTAGCGAGCTACGAGCAGTACTTC. It encodes CSARGLASYEQYF.

This clonotype has at least ten counts. This sequence joins TRBV12-3 or TRBV12-4 and TRBJ1-2; 7 bases fit TRBD1. V lost 3 bases, J lost 3 bases, and 4 bases stayed unmatched. The CDR3 extends over 14 amino acids. CDR3 in DNA: TGTGCCAGCAGTTTTCGGGACAGTGACTATGGCTACACCTTC. Translated: CASSFRDSDYGYTF.

This clonotype was picked up many times. The chain has TRBV6-1 and TRBJ1-5; D uncertain. Germline-derived CDR1 and CDR2 are MNHNS and SASEGT. CDR3 size: 16 residues. The V end lost 2 bases, the J end lost 1 base, and 12 bases lay between the germline ends. CDR3 amino acids: CASSERSHRSNQPQHF. The CDR3 bases are TGTGCCAGCAGTGAACGTAGCCACCGGAGCAATCAGCCCCAGCATTTT.

This clonotype appeared many times. This chain links TRBV7-3 with TRBJ2-1, with 10 bases lining up with TRBD2. The V segment lost 5 bases and the J segment 6 bases; nucleotides outside the gene matches: 19. Germline V gene sequence: CDR1 SGHTA, CDR2 FQGTGA. CDR3 size: 19 residues. In DNA form, the CDR3 reads TGTGCCAGCAGCCCCTCCGGTCTGCTAGCGGGAGATAGGATCAATGAGCAGTTCTTC. Protein sequence: CASSPSGLLAGDRINEQFF.